The rows below give T cell receptor beta chains drawn from one sample of a study of HIV-infected patients and healthy controls. TCRdb ran MiXCR on the 5' RACE reads and lists one entry per CDR3 protein. The profile shows 15,000 to 20,000 distinct CDR3 sequences, 4.5% to 7% of them singletons. Sample: blood. These TCRs come from an adult in good health. Each CDR3 is given with its conserved first and last residue. A D gene is named only where the DNA matches it firmly. Each size is how often the clone was seen (once, few, many) or a class if it is expanded.

j_call clone_size v_call d_call cdr3_nt cdr3_aa
TRBJ1-2 many TRBV6-1 NA TGTGCCAGCATTGGGCAGGCCATTGGGGTTGGCTACACCTTC CASIGQAIGVGYTF
TRBJ2-5 few TRBV4-3 TRBD2 TGCGCCAGCAGCCAACGACTAGCGGGGAATTATGAGACCCAGTACTTC CASSQRLAGNYETQYF
TRBJ2-7 many TRBV4-3 NA TGCGCCAGCAGCCCCTCCGGGGTTCGGGGAGACGAGCAGTACTTC CASSPSGVRGDEQYF
TRBJ1-1 many TRBV5-4 NA TGTGCCAGCAGCCCCCCTACAGGCCTGAACACTGAAGCTTTCTTT CASSPPTGLNTEAFF
TRBJ1-1 many TRBV9 NA TGTGCCAGCAGCCCAGAGGGGTACACTGAAGCTTTCTTT CASSPEGYTEAFF
TRBJ2-6 many TRBV6-4 NA TGTGCCAGCAGTGATAATTCTGGGGCCAACGTCCTGACTTTC CASSDNSGANVLTF
TRBJ2-3 many TRBV6-6 TRBD2 TGTGCCAGCGGGTTACTAGCGGGGTTAGATACGCAGTATTTT CASGLLAGLDTQYF
TRBJ1-5 many TRBV4-1 NA TGCGCCAGCAGCCAAAATACAGGGTTAGGTCTAAAAAGCAATCAGCCCCAGCATTTT CASSQNTGLGLKSNQPQHF
TRBJ1-6 medium-sized TRBV5-1 TRBD1 TGCGCCAGCAGCTGGGACAGGGGGAATTCACCCCTCCACTTT CASSWDRGNSPLHF
TRBJ2-7 many TRBV7-9 NA TGTGCCAGCAGCCCGCGGGACATCTCCTACGAGCAGTACTTC CASSPRDISYEQYF
TRBJ1-2 many TRBV29-1 TRBD1 TGCAGCGTTGGGACAGGGAATGGCTACACCTTC CSVGTGNGYTF
TRBJ2-1 many TRBV6-1 TRBD2 TGTGCCAGCAGGGGAAACAGGGGACTAGCGGGTTACAATGAGCAGTTCTTC CASRGNRGLAGYNEQFF
TRBJ1-5 many TRBV12-3/TRBV12-4 TRBD1 TGTGCCAGCAGTTCGCGGTGGGTGGACAGGACACAGCCCCAGCATTTT CASSSRWVDRTQPQHF
TRBJ1-1 few TRBV19 TRBD1 TGTGCCAGTAGTATAGTGGGACAGGGGGCGTCTGAAGCTTTCTTT CASSIVGQGASEAFF
TRBJ2-5 few TRBV7-8 TRBD2 TGTGCCAGCAGCCCTAGAGTTGTGTACGGGGGGAGAGAGACCCAGTACTTC CASSPRVVYGGRETQYF